The 26 T cell receptor beta chains below all came from one sample that was sequenced in a study of cytotoxic CD8 clonotypes in ibrutinib-treated CLL. The repertoire was sequenced with immunoSEQ multiplex PCR; TCRdb's copy has only in-frame clones and lacks some. This sample has approximately 190,000 clones, with 70% found just once. The material was PBMCs, obtained after 12 months of ibrutinib treatment. The receptors shown here come from a human donor with chronic lymphocytic leukemia.

This chain connects TRBV6-1 to TRBJ2-7; 9 bases match TRBD1. Germline CDR1 and CDR2: MNHNS and SASEGT. There are 16 residues in the CDR3. J was trimmed by 1 base and V by 4 bases; bases with no gene match: 8. The CDR3: CASSATGTGRSYEQYF. For the CDR3, the DNA is TGTGCCAGCAGTGCGACCGGGACAGGGCGTTCCTACGAGCAGTACTTC.

The rearrangement uses TRBV7-9 and TRBJ2-7, with 13 bases identical to TRBD2. J was trimmed by 6 bases and V by 4 bases; bases with no gene match: 3. CDR1 and CDR2 (germline): SEHNR, FQNEAQ (reference sequence). CDR3 size: 14 residues. As DNA, the CDR3 is TGTGCCAGCAGCTCCGGGACTAGCGGGACCGAGCAGTACTTC. Its translation: CASSSGTSGTEQYF.

V and J are TRBV7-9 and TRBJ1-1, with 8 bases matching TRBD1. The germline V gene encodes CDR1 SEHNR and CDR2 FQNEAQ (reference sequence). V dropped 4 bases and J dropped 5; count of bases not matched to a gene: 6. There are 14 residues in the CDR3. The CDR3 region has the DNA TGTGCCAGCAGCTCTCAGGGGGCAGGAACTGAAGCTTTCTTT. Its translation: CASSSQGAGTEAFF.

V gene TRBV6-5 combines with J gene TRBJ2-7; D unclear. V was cut by 0 bases and J by 2 bases, with 11 bases left in between. There are 15 residues in the CDR3. Germline values: CDR1 MNHEY, CDR2 SVGAGI. CDR3 region: CASSYSRDWTYEQYF. The CDR3 region has the DNA TGTGCCAGCAGTTACTCACGAGACTGGACCTACGAGCAGTACTTC.

The chain uses TRBV30 and TRBJ1-2; TRBD1 might be the D (6 bases). The CDR3 extends over 10 amino acids. V was pared by 4 bases and J by 8 bases, with 8 bases between. Germline CDR1 GTSNPN, CDR2 SVGIG (reference sequence). CDR3 amino acids: CAWNRDGYTF. The CDR3 DNA reads TGTGCCTGGAACAGGGACGGCTACACCTTC.

The gene calls are TRBV5-6 and TRBJ1-4; TRBD1 aligns across 10 bases. V lost 0 bases and J lost 7; bases outside the gene matches: 3. CDR3 length: 15 amino acids. Germline V gives CDR1 SGHDT, CDR2 YYEEEE. This chain's CDR3 is CASSLEGTGAEKLFF. The CDR3 bases are TGTGCCAGCAGCTTGGAGGGGACAGGGGCTGAAAAACTGTTTTTT.

The rearrangement links TRBV5-1 to TRBJ2-7; perhaps D is TRBD1 or TRBD2 (5 bases each). The CDR3 contains 15 residues. V lost 0 bases to trimming and J lost 2 bases, with 12 bases between them. The germline CDR1 and CDR2 sequences are SGHRS and YFSETQ. The CDR3 DNA reads TGCGCCAGCAGCTTGGCGGGGCAGGGCCCCTACGAGCAGTACTTC. This gives the protein CASSLAGQGPYEQYF.

Only a few counts were recorded for this clone. Other DNA sequences in the sample encode the same CDR3. This chain joins TRBV5-1 and TRBJ1-2; D gene ambiguous. The V gene lost 4 bases and the J gene lost 0 bases, with 7 bases spanning the gap. Germline V gene lookup returns CDR1 SGHRS and CDR2 YFSETQ. This CDR3 is built from 13 residues. Here the CDR3 DNA reads TGCGCCAGCAGCCCGACGGCTAACTATGGCTACACCTTC. It specifies CASSPTANYGYTF. Looking up the rest from reference TRBV5-1 and TRBJ1-2 gives the full variable domain: KAGVTQTPRYLIKTRGQQVTLSCSPISGHRSVSWYQQTPGQGLQFLFEYFSETQRNKGNFPGRFSGRQFSNSRSEMNVSTLELGDSALYLCASSPTANYGYTFGSGTRLTVV.

The chain employs TRBV30 and TRBJ1-2, with TRBD1 as a possible D gene (5 bases). The CDR3 extends over 13 amino acids. Germline-derived CDR1 and CDR2 are GTSNPN and SVGIG (reference sequence). V shed 5 bases and J shed 8 bases, with 18 bases lying between them. The CDR3 region is CAWQSRGVRGYTF. The CDR3 bases are TGTGCCTGGCAATCGAGAGGGGTGAGAGGCTACACCTTC.

The chain recombines TRBV5-1 with TRBJ1-5; maybe TRBD1 (6 bases). V lost 3 bases and J 0 bases, leaving 10 bases between the germline ends. CDR3 length: 15 residues. The germline V gene has CDR1 SGHRS and CDR2 YFSETQ. CDR3 residues: CASSYQGGSNQPQHF. DNA of the CDR3: TGCGCCAGCAGCTACCAAGGGGGTAGCAATCAGCCCCAGCATTTT.

This clone has only one observation. The chain combines TRBV7-3 with TRBJ2-7, with D hard to call. Trimming pared 5 bases from V and 6 bases from J, leaving 11 bases between. CDR1 SGHTA and CDR2 FQGTGA come from the germline V gene. This CDR3 contains 12 residues. The CDR3 region has the DNA TGTGCCAGCAGCCCCGGAGAGAGCGAGCAGTACTTC. Its translation: CASSPGESEQYF.

The J gene is TRBJ2-2, the V gene TRBV29-1; D gene unclear. The CDR3 has 12 residues. Germline V gives CDR1 SQVTM, CDR2 ANQGSEA. The V and J ends lost 6 bases and 0 bases respectively, with 5 bases between them. The CDR3 spells CSVGPNTGELFF. In DNA form, the CDR3 reads TGCAGCGTAGGCCCGAACACCGGGGAGCTGTTTTTT.

There are a few counts of this clone. The chain joins TRBV30 to TRBJ1-5, with no clear D. Germline V gene sequence: CDR1 GTSNPN, CDR2 SVGIG (reference sequence). V gave up 0 bases and J gave up 0 bases, with 6 bases separating them. The CDR3 is made up of 14 amino acids. CDR3: CAWSVHNSNQPQHF. CDR3 nucleotide sequence: TGTGCCTGGAGTGTCCATAATAGCAATCAGCCCCAGCATTTT.

The V and J genes are TRBV30 and TRBJ1-4; D gene ambiguous. Per germline, CDR1 GTSNPN and CDR2 SVGIG (reference sequence). The CDR3 totals 14 residues. Trimming shortened V by 5 bases and J by 0 bases, and 10 bases separated the two germline ends. CDR3 in amino acids: CAWDRQTTNEKLFF. CDR3 coding DNA: TGTGCCTGGGACCGGCAAACAACTAATGAAAAACTGTTTTTT.

CDR3: CASSPESSPRNYGYTF. The CDR3 DNA sequence: TGTGCCAGCAGCCCCGAGTCCTCCCCTAGGAACTATGGCTACACCTTC. The gene calls are TRBV9 and TRBJ1-2; no definite D call. V shed 4 bases and J shed 2 bases, with 18 bases lying between them. In germline, CDR1 is SGDLS, CDR2 YYNGEE. The CDR3 spans 16 residues.

This clone was seen a few times. The J gene is TRBJ2-1, the V gene TRBV2; no clear D. CDR1 SNHLY and CDR2 FYNNEI come from the germline V gene. This CDR3 region has 11 residues. Trimming stripped 8 bases from V and 7 bases from J, with 9 bases between. Here the CDR3 reads CASGYVNEQFF. The CDR3 nucleotides read TGTGCCAGCGGATACGTTAATGAGCAGTTCTTC.

This chain joins TRBV5-1 and TRBJ1-2; unclear D gene. The germline gives CDR1 SGHRS, CDR2 YFSETQ. This CDR3 has 14 residues. V lost 4 bases and J 0 bases, leaving 10 bases between the germline ends. The CDR3 reads CASSPTSTNYGYTF. CDR3 sequence (DNA): TGCGCCAGCAGCCCAACCAGTACTAACTATGGCTACACCTTC.

This rearrangement joins TRBV9 to TRBJ2-3; D may be TRBD1 or TRBD2 (5 bases each). Germline V gives CDR1 SGDLS, CDR2 YYNGEE. This CDR3 is 13 amino acids long. With 0 bases removed from V and 9 bases from J, the gap between germline ends came to 11 bases. CDR3 in DNA: TGTGCCAGCAGCGTAGGAGTGAGGGACACGCAGTATTTT. It yields the protein CASSVGVRDTQYF.

The chain joins TRBV19 to TRBJ1-2; 7 bases match TRBD1. V gave up 6 bases and J gave up 2 bases; unmatched junction bases: 6. The V gene's germline CDR1 is LNHDA and CDR2 SQIVND (reference sequence). This CDR3 is 14 amino acids long. The CDR3 spells CASRIQGTNYGYTF. The CDR3 nucleotides read TGTGCCAGTAGGATACAGGGGACCAACTATGGCTACACCTTC.

The J gene is TRBJ2-1, the V gene TRBV30, with 14 bases that match TRBD2. The CDR3 contains 19 residues. CDR1 and CDR2 (germline): GTSNPN, SVGIG (reference sequence). The J segment lost 8 bases and the V segment lost 0 bases, leaving 15 bases of the junction unmatched. The CDR3 spells CAWSVTRTSGRTAPHEQFF. CDR3 in DNA: TGTGCCTGGAGTGTGACAAGGACTAGCGGGAGGACCGCCCCACATGAGCAGTTCTTC.

This chain joins TRBV11-2 and TRBJ2-1, with D hard to call. V was shortened by 6 bases and J by 0 bases, with 6 bases between the two germline ends. In germline, CDR1 is SGHAT, CDR2 FQNNGV. There are 13 residues in the CDR3. The CDR3 loop reads CASSSNSYNEQFF. The CDR3 DNA reads as TGTGCCAGCAGTTCGAACTCCTACAATGAGCAGTTCTTC.

The genes are TRBV2 and TRBJ2-5, with a tentative D call TRBD1 (6 bases). This CDR3 has 15 residues. Germline-derived CDR1 and CDR2 are SNHLY and FYNNEI. Trimming pared 1 base from V and 2 bases from J, leaving 11 bases between. This CDR3 is CASSEGEGGQETQYF. The CDR3, as DNA: TGTGCCAGCAGTGAAGGGGAAGGGGGTCAAGAGACCCAGTACTTC.

The chain recombines TRBV18 with TRBJ2-7, with 10 positions matching TRBD1. The CDR3 loop spans 15 amino acids. J was trimmed by 5 bases and V by 3 bases; bases with no gene match: 7. Germline V gives CDR1 KGHSH, CDR2 LQKENI. The CDR3 reads CASSPGTGTGDEQYF. The CDR3 DNA is TGTGCCAGCTCACCCGGAACCGGGACAGGGGACGAGCAGTACTTC.

This chain connects TRBV6-5 to TRBJ1-2, with TRBD1 as a possible D gene (6 bases). CDR3 length equals 15 residues. Trimming pared 4 bases from V and 1 base from J, leaving 13 bases between. Germline V lookup: CDR1 MNHEY, CDR2 SVGAGI. The CDR3 loop is CASSFTGQVNYGYTF. In DNA, the CDR3 is TGTGCCAGCAGTTTCACGGGACAAGTTAACTATGGCTACACCTTC.

The table lists this clone with a few counts. The genes are TRBV6-5 and TRBJ1-6; D possibly corresponds to TRBD1 (6 bases). CDR1 and CDR2 from the germline V gene are MNHEY and SVGAGI. The CDR3 loop spans 14 amino acids. Trimming removed 2 bases at V and 9 bases at J, with 11 bases between. The CDR3 bases are TGTGCCAGCAGTTACCAACAGGGAACTTCACCCCTCCACTTT. Translation gives CASSYQQGTSPLHF.

V gene TRBV5-1 combines with J gene TRBJ2-1, with D unclear. Germline CDR1 is SGHRS and CDR2 is YFSETQ. Trimming stripped 4 bases from V and 0 bases from J, with 11 bases between. CDR3 size: 15 residues. CDR3 nucleotide sequence: TGCGCCAGCAGCACGACTTATAGCTCCTACAATGAGCAGTTCTTC. Its protein product is CASSTTYSSYNEQFF.